This is a list of T cell receptor beta chains from one sample in a study of blood T cell repertoires in COVID-19. Sequenced by immunoSEQ multiplex PCR; TCRdb stores in-frame clones only, minus some. Counted here are about 340,000 clones, 80% to 95% occurring once; the ten biggest clones make up roughly 18%. The material sequenced was PBMCs or T cells enriched from blood (not recorded which). The receptors were gathered from a woman aged 30 to 39 who had recovered from COVID-19. Both conserved end residues are part of each CDR3. D genes are given only for firm matches. Not every row has a clone size; where given, it reads once, few, many or a size class.

d_call	j_call	v_call	cdr3_length	clone_size	cdr3_aa	cdr3_nt
TRBD1	TRBJ2-1	TRBV9	16	.	CASSIWTGGSYNEQFF	TGTGCCAGCAGCATCTGGACAGGCGGGTCCTACAATGAGCAGTTCTTC
.	TRBJ1-6	TRBV7-3	15	.	CASSLDRGYNSPLHF	TGTGCCAGCAGCTTAGATAGGGGCTATAATTCACCCCTCCACTTT
TRBD2	TRBJ2-5	TRBV2	14	.	CASSVGWEGWTQYF	TGTGCCAGCAGTGTAGGGTGGGAGGGATGGACCCAGTACTTC
.	TRBJ2-3	TRBV7-2	16	.	CASSLVSGASTDTQYF	TGTGCCAGCAGCTTAGTAAGCGGTGCTAGCACAGATACGCAGTATTTT
.	TRBJ1-2	TRBV19	12	.	CASRGQRYGYTF	TGTGCCAGTCGTGGGCAACGCTATGGCTACACCTTC
.	TRBJ1-2	TRBV12-3/TRBV12-4	12	.	CASSLRWGGYTF	TGTGCCAGCAGTTTAAGGTGGGGCGGCTACACCTTC
.	TRBJ1-2	TRBV29-1	11	.	CSVVVRYGYTF	TGCAGCGTTGTGGTGAGATATGGCTACACCTTC
TRBD2	TRBJ2-1	TRBV9	14	.	CASSIGLAGGEQFF	TGTGCCAGCAGCATAGGACTAGCGGGGGGTGAGCAGTTCTTC
TRBD1	TRBJ2-7	TRBV5-4	15	.	CASSWGQGGQYEQYF	TGTGCCAGCAGCTGGGGACAGGGCGGTCAGTACGAGCAGTACTTC
.	TRBJ1-1	TRBV10-1	9	.	CASYTEAFF	TGCGCCAGCTATACTGAAGCTTTCTTT
TRBD2	TRBJ2-1	TRBV25-1	15	.	CASSESLAGYNEQFF	TGTGCCAGCAGTGAATCCCTAGCGGGGTACAATGAGCAGTTCTTC
.	TRBJ1-4	TRBV7-2	16	.	CASSFRQPATNEKLFF	TGTGCCAGCAGCTTCAGGCAACCTGCAACTAATGAAAAACTGTTTTTT
TRBD1	TRBJ2-2	TRBV6-2/TRBV6-3	17	.	CASSSGTGFGSTGELFF	TGTGCCAGCAGTTCCGGGACAGGGTTTGGGAGCACCGGGGAGCTGTTTTTT
.	TRBJ1-2	TRBV30	13	.	CAWSSGINYGYTF	TGTGCCTGGAGTTCAGGGATTAACTATGGCTACACCTTC
.	TRBJ2-5	TRBV9	15	.	CASSSTAGFQETQYF	TGTGCCAGCAGTTCCACTGCGGGATTTCAAGAGACCCAGTACTTC
TRBD1	TRBJ1-2	TRBV12-3/TRBV12-4	13	.	CASERGQGYGYTF	TGTGCCAGCGAGAGAGGACAGGGCTATGGCTACACCTTC
.	TRBJ2-7	TRBV3-1/TRBV3-2	15	.	CASSSGLGTSYEQYF	TGTGCCAGCAGCTCTGGGCTTGGCACCTCCTACGAGCAGTACTTC
.	TRBJ2-4	TRBV18	15	.	CASSSLDKAKNIQYF	TGTGCCAGCTCTTCACTAGACAAGGCCAAAAACATTCAGTACTTC
.	TRBJ1-2	TRBV4-3	17	.	CASSQVAYGNGHYGYTF	TGCGCCAGCAGCCAAGTAGCGTATGGCAACGGCCACTATGGCTACACCTTC
TRBD2	TRBJ2-5	TRBV24-1	16	once	CATSDPLAGLWETQYF	TGTGCCACCAGTGACCCACTAGCGGGGTTATGGGAGACCCAGTACTTC
TRBD2	TRBJ2-1	TRBV28	13	.	CASKKGGKNEQFF	TGTGCCAGCAAAAAGGGAGGGAAAAATGAGCAGTTCTTC
TRBD1	TRBJ2-1	TRBV9	16	.	CASSDGTGGPSHEQFF	TGTGCCAGCAGCGACGGGACAGGGGGCCCTAGTCATGAGCAGTTCTTC
TRBD1	TRBJ2-3	TRBV20-1	17	.	CSASSPPGQGRTDTQYF	TGCAGTGCTAGTTCCCCTCCGGGACAGGGTCGGACAGATACGCAGTATTTT
TRBD1	TRBJ2-7	TRBV4-1	15	few	CASSQGTGTAYEQYF	TGCGCCAGCAGCCAAGGGACAGGGACCGCCTACGAGCAGTACTTC
.	TRBJ1-2	TRBV12-3/TRBV12-4	13	.	CASSPRAGDGYTF	TGTGCCAGCAGTCCGAGGGCAGGGGATGGCTACACCTTC
.	TRBJ1-2	TRBV11-2	13	.	CASSLGSYYGYTF	TGTGCCAGCAGCTTGGGCAGCTACTATGGCTACACCTTC
TRBD1	TRBJ2-1	TRBV7-7	15	.	CASSPGQGYTYEQFF	TGTGCTAGCAGCCCAGGACAGGGCTATACCTATGAGCAGTTCTTC
TRBD1	TRBJ1-6	TRBV28	14	.	CASSWTGGNSPLHF	TGTGCCAGCAGTTGGACAGGGGGGAATTCACCCCTCCACTTT
TRBD1	TRBJ1-5	TRBV28	13	once	CASNTGGGQPQHF	TGTGCCAGCAATACAGGGGGTGGTCAGCCCCAGCATTTT
.	TRBJ2-3	TRBV12-3/TRBV12-4	11	.	CASSLRDTQYF	TGTGCCAGCAGTTTGAGGGATACGCAGTATTTT
TRBD1	TRBJ2-1	TRBV24-1	16	.	CATSDSGTGPGNEQFF	TGTGCCACCAGTGATTCGGGGACAGGACCGGGGAATGAGCAGTTCTTC
.	TRBJ2-3	TRBV18	13	.	CASSFTETDTQYF	TGTGCCAGCTCATTCACAGAAACAGATACGCAGTATTTT
.	TRBJ1-2	TRBV28	14	few	CASSFSGEHYGYTF	TGTGCCAGCAGTTTTTCGGGGGAGCACTATGGCTACACCTTC
.	TRBJ1-4	TRBV25-1	14	.	CASSDDISHEKLFF	TGTGCCAGCAGTGACGACATTTCCCACGAAAAACTGTTTTTT
.	TRBJ1-5	TRBV5-8	15	.	CASRRQGIGNQPQHF	TGTGCCAGCCGAAGACAAGGTATCGGCAATCAGCCCCAGCATTTT
TRBD1	TRBJ1-3	TRBV28	15	.	CASSFYRGYGNTIYF	TGTGCCAGCAGTTTCTACAGGGGGTATGGAAACACCATATATTTT
.	TRBJ2-7	TRBV7-2	13	.	CASSSQQTYEQYF	TGTGCCAGCAGCTCTCAACAGACCTACGAGCAGTACTTC
TRBD1	TRBJ1-5	TRBV28	16	.	CASSPTGYHSNQPQHF	TGTGCCAGCAGCCCGACAGGGTACCACAGCAATCAGCCCCAGCATTTT
.	TRBJ1-1	TRBV28	13	.	CASSLQVGGVAFF	TGTGCCAGCAGTTTACAGGTCGGGGGGGTCGCTTTCTTT
.	TRBJ2-3	TRBV7-2	15	.	CASSLAVRGTDTQYF	TGTGCCAGCAGCTTAGCGGTGCGGGGCACAGATACGCAGTATTTT
TRBD1	TRBJ2-1	TRBV5-1	15	.	CASSDGQGAGNEQFF	TGCGCCAGCAGCGACGGACAGGGGGCGGGAAATGAGCAGTTCTTC